Described below is a single TCR beta chain sequence and its context. Its antigen is as yet unknown. Assay: immunoSEQ multiplex PCR; the TCRdb copy retains only in-frame clones and omits some. The sample has roughly 78,000 clones; approximately 87% are singletons. This entry belongs to a study of identifying expanded T cells in peripheral blood. General study points: Clone count variance between approximately two-week samples rose with total template count.

Per germline, CDR1 SGHTA and CDR2 FQGNSA. Germline trimming cut 2 bases from V and 7 bases from J; bases unmatched to any gene: 8. There are 16 residues in the CDR3. The chain recombines TRBV7-2 with TRBJ1-6; 7 bases line up with TRBD1. The source is a person aged 18 to 75 in good health. Sequencing was carried out using blood. The chain's CDR3 is CASSLRTGARNSPLHF. DNA of the CDR3: TGTGCCAGCAGCTTACGTACAGGGGCGCGGAATTCACCCCTCCACTTT. Full variable domain (rest looked up from reference TRBV7-2 and TRBJ1-6): GAGVSQSPSNKVTEKGKDVELRCDPISGHTALYWYRQSLGQGLEFLIYFQGNSAPDKSGLPSDRFSAERTGGSVSTLTIQRTQQEDSAVYLCASSLRTGARNSPLHFGNGTRLTVT.